The rows below give T cell receptor beta chains drawn from one sample of a study of blood T cells in healthy people across ages. TCRdb reprocessed the 5' RACE reads via MiXCR and lists one record per CDR3 protein. Of around 1.5 million distinct CDR3 sequences detected, approximately 59% appear once; the ten largest clones hold 6.5% to 8.5%. The specimen sequenced was blood. The receptors shown here come from a young man in good health. CDR3s include the opening cysteine and the closing phenylalanine or tryptophan. Fields, in order: CDR3 DNA, CDR3 protein, clone size, D gene, J gene, V gene. The D gene is left open where the match is weak. Clone size is given for some rows only: seen once, a few or many times, or a class if the clone is expanded.

CDR3 DNA: TGCAGTGCTAGTTCAGGGATTTACGAGACCCAGTACTTC
CDR3 protein: CSASSGIYETQYF
clone size: few
D gene: -
J gene: TRBJ2-5
V gene: TRBV20-1

CDR3 DNA: TGCAGTGGTAAACAGGGGAATGGGGGCCACTACGAGCAGTACTTC
CDR3 protein: CSGKQGNGGHYEQYF
clone size: few
D gene: TRBD1
J gene: TRBJ2-7
V gene: TRBV20-1

CDR3 DNA: TGCTCAAAAGGAGGCCAAATTACACAAGAGACCCAGTACTTC
CDR3 protein: CSKGGQITQETQYF
clone size: -
D gene: -
J gene: TRBJ2-5
V gene: TRBV29-1

CDR3 DNA: TGTGCCAGCAGTTTATCGGCACCGGACAGGGGACCTTCGGTCTTGTACGAGCAGTACTTC
CDR3 protein: CASSLSAPDRGPSVLYEQYF
clone size: -
D gene: TRBD1
J gene: TRBJ2-7
V gene: TRBV27

CDR3 DNA: TGTGCCAGCAGGGTAGCGGTACTCTCCTACGAGCAGTACTTC
CDR3 protein: CASRVAVLSYEQYF
clone size: -
D gene: -
J gene: TRBJ2-7
V gene: TRBV4-2

CDR3 DNA: TGTGCCAGCAGCTTTGAGATGGGGGCCGCGCGGGCCAACGTCCTGACTTTC
CDR3 protein: CASSFEMGAARANVLTF
clone size: -
D gene: -
J gene: TRBJ2-6
V gene: TRBV5-6

CDR3 DNA: TGTGCCAGCAGCTCCCACGACAGGGGAACAACTAATGAAAAACTGTTTTTT
CDR3 protein: CASSSHDRGTTNEKLFF
clone size: -
D gene: TRBD1
J gene: TRBJ1-4
V gene: TRBV7-9

CDR3 DNA: TGTGCCAGCACCAAGAGGGGTATAGATGGCTACACCTTC
CDR3 protein: CASTKRGIDGYTF
clone size: -
D gene: -
J gene: TRBJ1-2
V gene: TRBV25-1

CDR3 DNA: TGTGCCAGCAGCCCCAGAGCACTAGCGGAGAACGAGCAGTACTTC
CDR3 protein: CASSPRALAENEQYF
clone size: -
D gene: TRBD2
J gene: TRBJ2-7
V gene: TRBV4-2

CDR3 DNA: TGTGCCAGCAGTCACGACAGTGGGGATACCCACTTT
CDR3 protein: CASSHDSGDTHF
clone size: once
D gene: -
J gene: TRBJ1-6
V gene: TRBV5-6

CDR3 DNA: TGCGCCAGCAGCTTCCTCAATCTTGGACAGGCAGCTTCGAACACTGAAGCTTTCTTT
CDR3 protein: CASSFLNLGQAASNTEAFF
clone size: -
D gene: TRBD1
J gene: TRBJ1-1
V gene: TRBV5-1

CDR3 DNA: TGTGCCAGTAGTAACTTAGGAGCTCTCAATGAGCAGTTCTTC
CDR3 protein: CASSNLGALNEQFF
clone size: once
D gene: -
J gene: TRBJ2-1
V gene: TRBV19

CDR3 DNA: TGCGCCAGCAGCCCAGACGGGACAGATGAAGCTTTCTTT
CDR3 protein: CASSPDGTDEAFF
clone size: -
D gene: TRBD1
J gene: TRBJ1-1
V gene: TRBV4-1

CDR3 DNA: TGCAGTTTGGGCCACAATGAGCAGTTCTTC
CDR3 protein: CSLGHNEQFF
clone size: -
D gene: -
J gene: TRBJ2-1
V gene: TRBV20-1

CDR3 DNA: TGTGCCAGCAGTGAAGGAGGGAGAGTCTACGAGCAGTACTTC
CDR3 protein: CASSEGGRVYEQYF
clone size: -
D gene: -
J gene: TRBJ2-7
V gene: TRBV6-2/TRBV6-3

CDR3 DNA: TGTGCCAGCAGTTTAGTTTTAGGTAGGACTAGCGGACCCCAAGAGACCCAGTACTTC
CDR3 protein: CASSLVLGRTSGPQETQYF
clone size: -
D gene: TRBD2
J gene: TRBJ2-5
V gene: TRBV12-3/TRBV12-4

CDR3 DNA: TGTGCCAGCAGCTCCTTGACTAGCGGGGCAGCAGATACGCAGTATTTT
CDR3 protein: CASSSLTSGAADTQYF
clone size: -
D gene: TRBD2
J gene: TRBJ2-3
V gene: TRBV5-5

CDR3 DNA: TGTGCCAGCAGTCTAGACAGTGTTAATGGCTACACCTTC
CDR3 protein: CASSLDSVNGYTF
clone size: -
D gene: -
J gene: TRBJ1-2
V gene: TRBV2

CDR3 DNA: TGTGCCCCCGGGACTAGATACAATGAGCAGTACTTC
CDR3 protein: CAPGTRYNEQYF
clone size: -
D gene: TRBD2
J gene: TRBJ2-7
V gene: TRBV2

CDR3 DNA: TGCAGTCCACGAGATTTAGTTAGCCACGAGCAGTACTTC
CDR3 protein: CSPRDLVSHEQYF
clone size: -
D gene: -
J gene: TRBJ2-7
V gene: TRBV20-1

CDR3 DNA: TGCAGTGCTACAACTCCTCCCGGCCCTGTTCTCTACACCTTC
CDR3 protein: CSATTPPGPVLYTF
clone size: once
D gene: -
J gene: TRBJ1-2
V gene: TRBV20-1

CDR3 DNA: TGTGCCAGCAGTTTCCAGACTGGGAATGAGCAGTTCTTC
CDR3 protein: CASSFQTGNEQFF
clone size: few
D gene: -
J gene: TRBJ2-1
V gene: TRBV27

CDR3 DNA: TGTGCCAGCAGCTTAGATCTCTCGGACTGGAACTCCTACGAGCAGTACTTC
CDR3 protein: CASSLDLSDWNSYEQYF
clone size: many
D gene: -
J gene: TRBJ2-7
V gene: TRBV11-2

CDR3 DNA: TGCGCCAGCAGCCAAGATGGAAAACTCTATGGCTACACCTTC
CDR3 protein: CASSQDGKLYGYTF
clone size: -
D gene: -
J gene: TRBJ1-2
V gene: TRBV4-3

CDR3 DNA: TGTGCCAGCAGTTTAGGTGGAGGGCCCTATGGCTACACCTTC
CDR3 protein: CASSLGGGPYGYTF
clone size: -
D gene: -
J gene: TRBJ1-2
V gene: TRBV12-3/TRBV12-4

CDR3 DNA: TGCGCCAGCAGCCATCTCCGGGACCGCTACAATGAGCAGTTCTTC
CDR3 protein: CASSHLRDRYNEQFF
clone size: -
D gene: -
J gene: TRBJ2-1
V gene: TRBV4-3

CDR3 DNA: TGCGCCAGCAGCTTGGGACTAGCGGGCAACAATGAGCAGTACTTC
CDR3 protein: CASSLGLAGNNEQYF
clone size: -
D gene: TRBD2
J gene: TRBJ2-7
V gene: TRBV5-1

CDR3 DNA: TGCAGCGTTAAGGCAGCCCAAGAGACCCAGTACTTC
CDR3 protein: CSVKAAQETQYF
clone size: few
D gene: -
J gene: TRBJ2-5
V gene: TRBV29-1

CDR3 DNA: TGTGCCAGCAGTCAAACTAAGAGGACAGGGGAGAGGGAGCAGTACTTC
CDR3 protein: CASSQTKRTGEREQYF
clone size: -
D gene: TRBD1
J gene: TRBJ2-7
V gene: TRBV12-3/TRBV12-4

CDR3 DNA: TGTGCCAGCAGCGTAGGCCTCAGTCCCAAAAACATTCAGTACTTC
CDR3 protein: CASSVGLSPKNIQYF
clone size: -
D gene: -
J gene: TRBJ2-4
V gene: TRBV9

CDR3 DNA: TGTGCCAGCGGCCCTAGAGGGCGGCCCAGCGGCAATGAGCAGTTCTTC
CDR3 protein: CASGPRGRPSGNEQFF
clone size: once
D gene: -
J gene: TRBJ2-1
V gene: TRBV6-2/TRBV6-3

CDR3 DNA: TGTGCCAGCAACCAGTTACAGGGTGAGCAGTTCTTC
CDR3 protein: CASNQLQGEQFF
clone size: once
D gene: -
J gene: TRBJ2-1
V gene: TRBV6-1

CDR3 DNA: TGTGCCAGCAGTAGTAATATAGCGGGAAACACCGGGGAGCTGTTTTTT
CDR3 protein: CASSSNIAGNTGELFF
clone size: -
D gene: TRBD2
J gene: TRBJ2-2
V gene: TRBV27

CDR3 DNA: TGTGCCAGCAGCTTGACCGGACAGGCCCTCTATGGCTACACCTTC
CDR3 protein: CASSLTGQALYGYTF
clone size: -
D gene: TRBD1
J gene: TRBJ1-2
V gene: TRBV5-6

CDR3 DNA: TGTGCCAGCAGAACCACTAACGGGGAGGTCCGGGGACGCGAGCAGTTCTTC
CDR3 protein: CASRTTNGEVRGREQFF
clone size: -
D gene: -
J gene: TRBJ2-1
V gene: TRBV12-3/TRBV12-4

CDR3 DNA: TGTGCCAGCAGCGATCGAGGAGATACGCAGTATTTT
CDR3 protein: CASSDRGDTQYF
clone size: -
D gene: -
J gene: TRBJ2-3
V gene: TRBV11-2

CDR3 DNA: TGTGCCAGCAGGTTGACAGGCCAAATCTCCTACGAGCAGTACTTC
CDR3 protein: CASRLTGQISYEQYF
clone size: few
D gene: -
J gene: TRBJ2-7
V gene: TRBV7-2

CDR3 DNA: TGTGCCAGCAGCTCCCAGCGAGACTCGTACCAAGAGACCCAGTACTTC
CDR3 protein: CASSSQRDSYQETQYF
clone size: few
D gene: -
J gene: TRBJ2-5
V gene: TRBV7-2

CDR3 DNA: TGCGCCAGCAGCCAAGAGACGGCCTCCCACCAGTACTTC
CDR3 protein: CASSQETASHQYF
clone size: -
D gene: -
J gene: TRBJ2-5
V gene: TRBV4-3

CDR3 DNA: TGCGCCAGCAGCCAAGAATTTTGGGCCGGCTACGAGCAGTACTTC
CDR3 protein: CASSQEFWAGYEQYF
clone size: few
D gene: -
J gene: TRBJ2-7
V gene: TRBV4-1

CDR3 DNA: TGTGCCAGCACCCTAAGGACGGGACGACAAGAGACCCAGTACTTC
CDR3 protein: CASTLRTGRQETQYF
clone size: -
D gene: -
J gene: TRBJ2-5
V gene: TRBV27

CDR3 DNA: TGTGCCAGCAGCTTCACAGGGCTTATCCCCTACGAGCAGTACTTC
CDR3 protein: CASSFTGLIPYEQYF
clone size: -
D gene: -
J gene: TRBJ2-7
V gene: TRBV7-2

CDR3 DNA: TGCAGTGCAGGGGAGACCTACGAGCAGTACTTC
CDR3 protein: CSAGETYEQYF
clone size: few
D gene: -
J gene: TRBJ2-7
V gene: TRBV20-1

CDR3 DNA: TGTGCCAGCAGTTTAGGTGTGAGTCGTAGCACAGATACGCAGTATTTT
CDR3 protein: CASSLGVSRSTDTQYF
clone size: -
D gene: -
J gene: TRBJ2-3
V gene: TRBV12-3/TRBV12-4

CDR3 DNA: TGCAGTGCTTGGACTAGCGGGGGGGCCTATGAGCAGTTCTTC
CDR3 protein: CSAWTSGGAYEQFF
clone size: -
D gene: TRBD2
J gene: TRBJ2-1
V gene: TRBV20-1

CDR3 DNA: TGTGCCAGCAGCTTAGCAAGTCGAACAGCCCCTTATTCACCCCTCCACTTT
CDR3 protein: CASSLASRTAPYSPLHF
clone size: few
D gene: -
J gene: TRBJ1-6
V gene: TRBV11-2

CDR3 DNA: TGTGCCACCAGCACCCAGGAAAACTATGGCTACACCTTC
CDR3 protein: CATSTQENYGYTF
clone size: -
D gene: -
J gene: TRBJ1-2
V gene: TRBV15

CDR3 DNA: TGTGCCAGCAGTAACGGTGATCAGCCCCAGCATTTT
CDR3 protein: CASSNGDQPQHF
clone size: -
D gene: -
J gene: TRBJ1-5
V gene: TRBV6-5

CDR3 DNA: TGTGCCAGCATCCCTGGTGGGGGACCCGAATACAATGAGCAGTTCTTC
CDR3 protein: CASIPGGGPEYNEQFF
clone size: few
D gene: -
J gene: TRBJ2-1
V gene: TRBV7-9

CDR3 DNA: TGTGCCAGCAGTGGGCGACAGGGAGGGTCAAACATTCAGTACTTC
CDR3 protein: CASSGRQGGSNIQYF
clone size: once
D gene: -
J gene: TRBJ2-4
V gene: TRBV25-1